This record concerns one T cell receptor (beta chain) sequence. Its target is not known. These data are taken from a study of OX40 agonist ivuxolimab in advanced cancers. At the level of the study: Ivuxolimab, which is an agonistic anti-OX40 (CD134) antibody, was administered to the patients.

TCRdb's table, derived via immunoSEQ multiplex PCR, lists solely in-frame clones and lacks some. The sample has approximately 88,000 clones, roughly 88% seen once; the top ten hold under 0.9%. Whole-study results and caveats: Dosing at 0.1 to 3.0 mg/kg was accompanied by clonal expansion of CD4+ and CD8+ blood T cells by week 6. The study found that CD8+ T cells averaged more expanded clones than CD4+.

The sample in question was CD4+ or CD8+ T cells sorted from blood, obtained in a trial of the OX40 agonist ivuxolimab. This clonotype was obtained from an adult with an advanced solid tumor such as melanoma, head and neck, liver or kidney cancer.

CDR3: CASSKGSNQPQHF. Written as DNA, the CDR3 is TGTGCCAGTAGTAAGGGAAGCAATCAGCCCCAGCATTTT. The chain joins TRBV19 to TRBJ1-5, with D hard to call. Trimming took off 4 bases at V and 1 base at J, with 5 bases between the two ends. Germline values: CDR1 LNHDA, CDR2 SQIVND (reference sequence). The CDR3 loop spans 13 amino acids.